This record covers a single T cell receptor beta chain. What it recognizes is unknown. From the reads, TCRdb called clonotypes with MiXCR, one entry per CDR3 protein. The sample holds about 350,000 distinct CDR3 sequences, approximately 35% seen once. Germline CDR1 and CDR2: SGHVT and SQSDAQ. The CDR3 loop spans 14 amino acids. Trimming cost V 3 bases and J 5 bases, with 13 bases left between them. The data derive from a study of T cell repertoires in cytomegalovirus infection. In the study overall: Recently described HLA-C-restricted plus well-studied HLA-B-restricted CMV epitopes were used. Indications came from public TCR beta signatures; they pointed to CMV infection and to a matching HLA type.

Study conclusions and caveats: Cumulative public TCR beta family frequency identified carriers of CMV plus the relevant HLA.

This clonotype was obtained from a human donor in good health (CMV status not recorded). Some clones in this sample may be carry-over from other donors' samples. This chain connects TRBV7-4 to TRBJ1-1, with D hard to call. This sample comprised cultured PBMCs, obtained from culture after CMV antigen stimulation. The CDR3: CASSFQDVGTEAFF. For the CDR3, the DNA is TGTGCCAGCAGCTTCCAGGATGTTGGGACTGAAGCTTTCTTT.